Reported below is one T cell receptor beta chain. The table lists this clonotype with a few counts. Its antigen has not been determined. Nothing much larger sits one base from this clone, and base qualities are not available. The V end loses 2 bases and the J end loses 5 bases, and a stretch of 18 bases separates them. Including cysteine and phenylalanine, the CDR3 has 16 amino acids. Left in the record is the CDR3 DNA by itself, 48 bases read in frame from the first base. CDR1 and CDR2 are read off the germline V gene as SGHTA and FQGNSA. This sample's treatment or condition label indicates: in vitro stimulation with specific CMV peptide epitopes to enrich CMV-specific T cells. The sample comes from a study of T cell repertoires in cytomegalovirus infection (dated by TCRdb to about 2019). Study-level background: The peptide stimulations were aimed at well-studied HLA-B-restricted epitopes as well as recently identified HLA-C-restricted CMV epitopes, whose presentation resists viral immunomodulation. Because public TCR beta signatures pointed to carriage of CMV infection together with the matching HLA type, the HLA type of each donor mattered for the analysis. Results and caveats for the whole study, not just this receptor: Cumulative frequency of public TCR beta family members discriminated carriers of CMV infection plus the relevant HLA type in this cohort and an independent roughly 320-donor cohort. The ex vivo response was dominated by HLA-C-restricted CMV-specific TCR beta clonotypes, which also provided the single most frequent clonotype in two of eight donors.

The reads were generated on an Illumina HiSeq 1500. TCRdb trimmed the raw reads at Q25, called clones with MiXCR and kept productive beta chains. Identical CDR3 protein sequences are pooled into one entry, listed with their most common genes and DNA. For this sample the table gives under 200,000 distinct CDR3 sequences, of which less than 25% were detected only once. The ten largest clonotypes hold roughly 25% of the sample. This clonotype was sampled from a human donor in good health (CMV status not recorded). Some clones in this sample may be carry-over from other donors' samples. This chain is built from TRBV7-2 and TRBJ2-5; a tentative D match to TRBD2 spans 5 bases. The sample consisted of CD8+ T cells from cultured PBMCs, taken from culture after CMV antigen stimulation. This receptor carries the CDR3 CASSLRSQTTEETQYF. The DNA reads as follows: TGTGCCAGCAGCTTACGATCCCAGACTACGGAGGAGACCCAGTACTTC.